The 21 T cell receptor beta chains given below trace back to one sample, sequenced in a study of T cell responses to AZD1222 COVID-19 vaccine. TCRdb keeps only in-frame clones here, not all; method: immunoSEQ multiplex PCR. The table has about 80,000 clones, 75% to 90% seen once; the top ten hold roughly a quarter. Sequenced here: peripheral blood, sampled on day 0 of AZD1222 vaccination. These receptors all come from an adult in good health.

This clone came up once. CDR3: CASSPYWTSGRTNEQFF. The CDR3 DNA is TGTGCCAGCAGCCCCTATTGGACTAGCGGGAGAACCAATGAGCAGTTCTTC. The V call is TRBV5-6, the J call TRBJ2-1, with 13 bases matching TRBD2. The CDR3 has 17 residues. The V gene end was trimmed by 4 bases and the J gene end by 6 bases; junction bases not matched to a gene: 10. Germline CDR1 SGHDT, CDR2 YYEEEE. Filled out from reference TRBV5-6 and TRBJ2-1, the complete variable domain reads DAGVTQSPTHLIKTRGQQVTLRCSPKSGHDTVSWYQQALGQGPQFIFQYYEEEERQRGNFPDRFSGHQFPNYSSELNVNALLLGDSALYLCASSPYWTSGRTNEQFFGPGTRLTVL.

The chain is built from TRBV10-3 and TRBJ1-2; TRBD1 is a possible D gene (6 bases). Trimming removed 5 bases from V and 1 base from J, with 14 bases in between. The germline CDR1 and CDR2 sequences are ENHRY and SYGVKD. The CDR3 covers 15 residues. The CDR3 spells CAISPNRDNNYGYTF. In DNA form, the CDR3 reads TGTGCCATCAGTCCAAACAGGGACAATAACTATGGCTACACCTTC.

The V and J genes are TRBV5-6 and TRBJ1-1; D not certain. Trimming took off 3 bases at V and 0 bases at J, with 18 bases between the two ends. The CDR3 sequence is 17 residues long. Germline assignment: CDR1 SGHDT and CDR2 YYEEEE. CDR3 in amino acids: CASSWDRTVYMNTEAFF. The CDR3, as DNA: TGTGCCAGCAGCTGGGATAGGACGGTTTACATGAACACTGAAGCTTTCTTT. The full variable domain, with the rest looked up from reference TRBV5-6 and TRBJ1-1, is DAGVTQSPTHLIKTRGQQVTLRCSPKSGHDTVSWYQQALGQGPQFIFQYYEEEERQRGNFPDRFSGHQFPNYSSELNVNALLLGDSALYLCASSWDRTVYMNTEAFFGQGTRLTVV.

This clone has just one count. The chain employs TRBV6-5 and TRBJ2-5, with 7 nucleotides matching TRBD2. With V trimmed by 5 bases and J by 5 bases, 11 bases remained unmatched. Germline V gene lookup returns CDR1 MNHEY and CDR2 SVGAGI. The CDR3 length is 15 residues. CDR3 sequence (DNA): TGTGCCAGCAGTCCAAAGCGGGGTGGCGGGGAGACCCAGTACTTC. This encodes CASSPKRGGGETQYF.

This sequence joins TRBV6-2 or TRBV6-3 and TRBJ2-1; TRBD2 matches at 8 bases. The CDR3 loop spans 16 amino acids. The V and J ends lost 0 bases and 1 base, in that order; junction bases with no gene match: 2. Germline assignment: CDR1 MNHEY and CDR2 SVGEGT. The CDR3 sequence: CASSYSASGSYNEQFF. CDR3 DNA: TGTGCCAGCAGTTACTCGGCTAGCGGGTCCTACAATGAGCAGTTCTTC.

The CDR3 is CASSRLGGTDEQFF. CDR3 nucleotide sequence: TGTGCCAGCAGCAGACTGGGAGGGACGGATGAGCAGTTCTTC. The chain is built from TRBV7-9 and TRBJ2-1; 7 bases are a match to TRBD2. CDR1 is SEHNR, CDR2 FQNEAQ, per germline (reference sequence). This CDR3 contains 14 residues. Germline trimming cut 5 bases from V and 8 bases from J; bases unmatched to any gene: 9.

The genes are TRBV7-9 and TRBJ1-4; D is perhaps TRBD1 (6 bases). The CDR3 covers 16 residues. The V gene lost 3 bases and the J gene lost 1 base, with 12 bases spanning the gap. Germline CDR1 and CDR2: SEHNR and FQNEAQ (reference sequence). CDR3 amino acids: CASSLATGGTNEKLFF. The CDR3 DNA reads TGTGCCAGCAGCTTGGCGACAGGAGGAACTAATGAAAAACTGTTTTTT.

There are a few counts of this clone. The chain recombines TRBV6-5 with TRBJ1-1; the D gene is possibly TRBD1 (6 bases). V lost 6 bases, J lost 1 base, and 6 bases lay in between. CDR3 length: 12 amino acids. The germline CDR1 and CDR2 sequences are MNHEY and SVGAGI. The CDR3, as DNA: TGTGCCAGCAGAGGGGGGAACACTGAAGCTTTCTTT. Protein: CASRGGNTEAFF.

V and J are TRBV6-2 or TRBV6-3 and TRBJ1-5; D perhaps matches TRBD1 (6 bases). The germline V gene has CDR1 MNHEY and CDR2 SVGEGT. The length of the CDR3 is 15 residues. Trimming removed 1 base from V and 10 bases from J, with 17 bases in between. The CDR3: CASSYFPQGQGPQHF. The CDR3 nucleotides are TGTGCCAGCAGTTACTTTCCCCAGGGGCAAGGTCCCCAGCATTTT.

V gene TRBV7-9 combines with J gene TRBJ2-1; 10 bases agree with TRBD2. Germline CDR1 and CDR2: SEHNR and FQNEAQ (reference sequence). Germline trimming cut 4 bases from V and 7 bases from J; bases unmatched to any gene: 16. This CDR3 region has 18 residues. As DNA, the CDR3 is TGTGCCAGCAGCTCCTTTTACAGGGTAGCGGGAGGCGGAAATGAGCAGTTCTTC. The encoded protein is CASSSFYRVAGGGNEQFF.

V usage is TRBV30 and J usage is TRBJ2-3, with a weak D call TRBD2 (5 bases). Germline values: CDR1 GTSNPN, CDR2 SVGIG (reference sequence). This CDR3 has 15 amino acids. Between the trimmed V and J ends, which lost 5 bases and 1 base, there was a span of 16 bases. Here the CDR3 reads CAWDGDLDGTDTQYF. CDR3 nucleotide sequence: TGTGCCTGGGACGGGGATCTTGACGGCACAGATACGCAGTATTTT.

The V gene is TRBV23-1, the J gene TRBJ1-5; D is unresolved. TRBV23-1 carries the ORF label, with uncertain function. V was pared by 6 bases and J by 6 bases, with 9 bases between. There are 12 residues in the CDR3. CDR3 amino acids: CASSHQIQPQHF. For the CDR3, the DNA is TGCGCCAGCAGCCACCAGATTCAGCCCCAGCATTTT.

V gene TRBV3-1 (or the pseudogene TRBV3-2) combines with J gene TRBJ1-5; TRBD1 is a possible D gene (6 bases). V lost 1 base to trimming and J lost 7 bases, with 11 bases between them. This CDR3 is built from 14 residues. Germline-derived CDR1 and CDR2 are LGHDT and YNNKEL (reference sequence). The CDR3 sequence is CASSQGAGVQPQHF. DNA for the CDR3: TGTGCCAGCAGCCAAGGGGCAGGGGTCCAGCCCCAGCATTTT.

This clone has only a few counts. Relative to the germline gene, one junction end is altered; a read error may explain this. The chain uses TRBV6-2 or TRBV6-3 and TRBJ2-7; tentatively, D is TRBD2 (5 bases). The CDR3 is 15 residues long. Germline CDR1 MNHEY, CDR2 SVGEGT. This CDR3 reads CASSDSQTRTHEQYF. The CDR3, as DNA: TGTGCCAGCAGTGACTCACAAACTAGGACCCACGAGCAGTACTTC.

For the CDR3, the DNA is TGCGCCAGCAGAGAAGGGAATTCACCCCTCCACTTT. Translation: CASREGNSPLHF. This chain connects TRBV5-1 to TRBJ1-6, with D unclear. The CDR3 totals 12 residues. V gave up 5 bases and J gave up 7 bases, with 7 bases separating them. From germline, CDR1 is SGHRS and CDR2 YFSETQ.

This chain joins TRBV6-2 or TRBV6-3 and TRBJ1-6; 9 nucleotides agree with TRBD1. The CDR3 is made up of 17 amino acids. Germline values: CDR1 MNHEY, CDR2 SVGEGT. V shed 6 bases, J shed 8 bases, and the junction held 14 bases outside the gene matches. Here the CDR3 DNA reads TGTGCCAGCAGCGCCCTACGGGACAGGGAGATTGATTCACCCCTCCACTTT. As protein: CASSALRDREIDSPLHF.

The CDR3 sequence: CASSHRGSGSKLVEQYF. The CDR3 DNA reads TGCGCCAGCAGCCACCGCGGTAGCGGGAGTAAATTGGTCGAGCAGTACTTC. The chain couples TRBV5-1 to TRBJ2-7; 9 nucleotides align to TRBD2. J lost 6 bases, V lost 4 bases, and 17 bases had no gene match. Germline V gives CDR1 SGHRS, CDR2 YFSETQ. The CDR3 loop spans 17 amino acids.

This chain joins TRBV30 and TRBJ1-1; D is perhaps TRBD1 (5 bases). The germline CDR1 and CDR2 sequences are GTSNPN and SVGIG (reference sequence). Deletions cut 4 bases from V and 7 bases from J, with 19 bases between. CDR3 length: 14 residues. The DNA of the CDR3 is TGTGCCTGGACCAAGACCGGGACCCACAATGAAGCTTTCTTT. The encoded protein is CAWTKTGTHNEAFF.

This clone was seen more than once but under ten times. This chain links TRBV6-5 with TRBJ1-1; no clear D. V lost 2 bases to trimming and J lost 2 bases, with 9 bases between them. The V gene's germline CDR1 is MNHEY and CDR2 SVGAGI. The CDR3 covers 14 residues. CDR3 in amino acids: CASSYEAVNTEAFF. In DNA form, the CDR3 reads TGTGCCAGCAGTTACGAGGCGGTAAACACTGAAGCTTTCTTT.

This clone was seen more than once but under ten times. The V and J genes are TRBV6-5 and TRBJ2-7, with TRBD2 matching 8 bases. The length of the CDR3 is 14 residues. V lost 7 bases and J lost 0; bases outside the gene matches: 5. Germline-derived CDR1 and CDR2 are MNHEY and SVGAGI. CDR3 protein: CASKRESLSYEQYF. In DNA form, the CDR3 reads TGTGCCAGCAAGCGGGAGTCCCTCTCCTACGAGCAGTACTTC.

The chain joins TRBV3-1 (or the pseudogene TRBV3-2) to TRBJ1-4, with D hard to call. Germline V CDR1 and CDR2: LGHDT, YNNKEL (reference sequence). V was clipped by 6 bases and J by 0 bases, with 14 bases between them. The length of the CDR3 is 16 residues. CDR3 loop: CASSSISSATNEKLFF. The CDR3 DNA is TGTGCCAGCAGTTCGATTTCAAGTGCAACTAATGAAAAACTGTTTTTT.